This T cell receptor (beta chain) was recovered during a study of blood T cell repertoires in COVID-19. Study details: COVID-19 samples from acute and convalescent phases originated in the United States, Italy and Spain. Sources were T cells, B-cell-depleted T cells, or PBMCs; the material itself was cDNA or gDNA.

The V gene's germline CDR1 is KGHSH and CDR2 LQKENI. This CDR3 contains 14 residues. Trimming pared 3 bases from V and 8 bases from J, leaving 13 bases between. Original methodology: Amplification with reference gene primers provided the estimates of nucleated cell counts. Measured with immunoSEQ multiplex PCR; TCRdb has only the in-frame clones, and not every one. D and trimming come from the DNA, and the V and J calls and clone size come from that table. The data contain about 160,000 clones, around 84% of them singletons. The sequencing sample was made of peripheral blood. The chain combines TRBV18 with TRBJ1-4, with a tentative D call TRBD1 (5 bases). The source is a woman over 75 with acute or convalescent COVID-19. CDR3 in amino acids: CASSPRQGREKLFF. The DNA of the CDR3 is TGTGCCAGCTCACCGCGTCAGGGTAGAGAAAAACTGTTTTTT.